This is a list of T cell receptor beta chains from one sample in a study of shared clonotypes between healthy human individuals. Here immunoSEQ multiplex PCR was the method, and the copy in TCRdb shows in-frame clones only, minus some. The sample shows over 2 million clones, 92% of them seen only once. Sequenced input: naive CD4+ T cells from PBMCs. All receptors derive from a man between 18 and 35 years old in good health. Some clones in this sample may be carry-over from other donors' samples. CDR3s include the opening cysteine and the closing phenylalanine or tryptophan. D genes are given only for firm matches. Clone size is shown for a subset of rows, as once, few, many or a class of expanded clone.

D gene	V gene	J gene	CDR3 length	clone size	CDR3 DNA	CDR3 protein
TRBD2	TRBV27	TRBJ2-1	15	.	TGTGCCAGCAGGATGACTAGCGGGCCCTACAATGAGCAGTTCTTC	CASRMTSGPYNEQFF
TRBD2	TRBV6-5	TRBJ2-3	12	.	TGTGCCAGCAGAGCGGGAGCAGATACGCAGTATTTT	CASRAGADTQYF
.	TRBV6-1	TRBJ2-6	15	.	TGTGCCAGCAGTGGAGGAAACTCTGGGGCCAACGTCCTGACTTTC	CASSGGNSGANVLTF
.	TRBV19	TRBJ2-7	16	.	TGTGCCAGTAGTATAATGGACGTAATGAGACCCTACGAGCAGTACTTC	CASSIMDVMRPYEQYF
.	TRBV30	TRBJ1-2	14	.	TGTGCCTGGGGAAGGGACACCTTGAACTATGGCTACACCTTC	CAWGRDTLNYGYTF
.	TRBV28	TRBJ2-1	13	once	TGTGCCAGCCGACTCGGCGGACACAATGAGCAGTTCTTC	CASRLGGHNEQFF
.	TRBV6-6	TRBJ1-1	14	few	TGTGCCAGCACCCAGCCGGTGGGATCCACTGAAGCTTTCTTT	CASTQPVGSTEAFF
.	TRBV28	TRBJ1-1	12	.	TGTGCCAGCAGTTTAATCGGCACTGAAGCTTTCTTT	CASSLIGTEAFF
.	TRBV6-1	TRBJ2-7	14	.	TGTGCCGCTCCGATCCGGGACGATCTCTACGAGCAGTACTTC	CAAPIRDDLYEQYF
TRBD2	TRBV4-2	TRBJ2-5	14	.	TGTGCCAGCAGCCAAGGGACTAGCCAAGAGACCCAGTACTTC	CASSQGTSQETQYF
.	TRBV5-1	TRBJ1-1	15	.	TGCGCCAGCAGCTTGGGTGGAGGGATGAACACTGAAGCTTTCTTT	CASSLGGGMNTEAFF
TRBD1	TRBV19	TRBJ2-7	15	.	TGTGCCAGTATCGCATCGACAGGGCCGGTTTACGAGCAGTACTTC	CASIASTGPVYEQYF
.	TRBV5-5	TRBJ1-5	16	.	TGTGCCAGCAGCTTGTTCGGGGGCCCGAGCAATCAGCCCCAGCATTTT	CASSLFGGPSNQPQHF
.	TRBV7-9	TRBJ2-7	14	.	TGTGCCAGCAGCAAGGGACTGGGATCCTACGAGCAGTACTTC	CASSKGLGSYEQYF
.	TRBV30	TRBJ2-1	17	.	TGTGCCTGGAGTGGGTGGCGGGGGCAGAGCTCCTACAATGAGCAGTTCTTC	CAWSGWRGQSSYNEQFF
.	TRBV5-1	TRBJ1-1	16	.	TGCGCCAGCAGCTTGGCCGGGGGGTGGGTGAACACTGAAGCTTTCTTT	CASSLAGGWVNTEAFF
TRBD1	TRBV28	TRBJ2-3	17	.	TGTGCCAGCAGTTTATCCTGGGGGGACAGGACCACAGATACGCAGTATTTT	CASSLSWGDRTTDTQYF
.	TRBV4-2	TRBJ1-5	16	once	TGTGCCAGCAGCCAAGTGTATTCGAGGGCAACACAGCCCCAGCATTTT	CASSQVYSRATQPQHF
TRBD2	TRBV28	TRBJ2-4	15	.	TGTGCCAGCCGTTTAGGGGCGGGAGTAGGGAACATTCAGTACTTC	CASRLGAGVGNIQYF
.	TRBV5-4	TRBJ1-3	15	.	TGTGCCAGCAGCGGCGCAGGGACGGCCGGAAACACCATATATTTT	CASSGAGTAGNTIYF
TRBD1	TRBV2	TRBJ1-2	12	.	TGTGCCAGCAGAGACAGGGCCTATGGCTACACCTTC	CASRDRAYGYTF
.	TRBV2	TRBJ1-5	13	.	TGTGCCAGCGGCCTCAATAGCAATCAGCCCCAGCATTTT	CASGLNSNQPQHF
.	TRBV5-1	TRBJ2-7	16	.	TGCGCCAGCAGCTTGTTCGGAGGGCCCTTGGATTCCGAGCAGTACTTC	CASSLFGGPLDSEQYF
TRBD2	TRBV2	TRBJ2-1	13	once	TGTGCCAGCAGTAAAGAGACTAGCGTTGAGCAGTTCTTC	CASSKETSVEQFF
.	TRBV27	TRBJ1-1	13	.	TGTGCCAGCAGTTTCTCCGGGACAACTGAAGCTTTCTTT	CASSFSGTTEAFF
.	TRBV27	TRBJ2-1	18	.	TGTGCCAGCAGTTTATCCACAGTATTTTGGGGGCCAGGCAATGAGCAGTTCTTC	CASSLSTVFWGPGNEQFF
.	TRBV7-9	TRBJ1-3	16	.	TGTGCCAGCAGCTTAAGAGGTGGGGGGTCTGGAAACACCATATATTTT	CASSLRGGGSGNTIYF
.	TRBV5-8	TRBJ2-1	16	.	TGTGCCAGCAGCCTGGCCCGGAGGGAGCCCTACAATGAGCAGTTCTTC	CASSLARREPYNEQFF
.	TRBV28	TRBJ1-3	15	.	TGTGCCAGCAGTTCACTAGTCCGCTTGGGCAACACCATATATTTT	CASSSLVRLGNTIYF
.	TRBV6-1	TRBJ2-7	14	.	TGTGCCAGCAGTGAAAGGGTAAACCCCTACGAGCAGTACTTC	CASSERVNPYEQYF
.	TRBV4-1	TRBJ2-7	13	.	TGCGCCAGCAGCCAAACAGGGTTAGGCGAGCAGTACTTC	CASSQTGLGEQYF
TRBD1	TRBV2	TRBJ1-3	16	.	TGTGCCAGCAGACCACCGACAGGGGGTACTGGAAACACCATATATTTT	CASRPPTGGTGNTIYF
.	TRBV28	TRBJ1-2	15	.	TGTGCCAGCAGTTTCTCCGGGACATCGAACTATGGCTACACCTTC	CASSFSGTSNYGYTF
.	TRBV28	TRBJ2-7	13	.	TGTGCCAGCAGTCGGACCCCGACGAACGAGCAGTACTTC	CASSRTPTNEQYF
.	TRBV2	TRBJ2-3	15	.	TGTGCCAGCAGTTCTATGACCGCCCACACAGATACGCAGTATTTT	CASSSMTAHTDTQYF
TRBD1	TRBV6-5	TRBJ2-7	15	.	TGTGCCAGCAGTTTTCGGGACAGGTCCTCCTACGAGCAGTACTTC	CASSFRDRSSYEQYF
.	TRBV6-5	TRBJ2-5	15	.	TGTGCCAGCAGTTACGGGGGGGCTAGGGTGGAGACCCAGTACTTC	CASSYGGARVETQYF
TRBD1	TRBV28	TRBJ1-5	16	.	TGTGCCAGCAGTTTATCGGGGCAGGGGGTCGGTCAGCCCCAGCATTTT	CASSLSGQGVGQPQHF
.	TRBV28	TRBJ2-4	15	once	TGTGCCAGCAGTTTTCTGGTAATAGCCAAAAACATTCAGTACTTC	CASSFLVIAKNIQYF
TRBD1	TRBV19	TRBJ2-6	16	.	TGTGCCAGTAGTGTGGGACAGGGCTCTGGGGCCAACGTCCTGACTTTC	CASSVGQGSGANVLTF
TRBD2	TRBV9	TRBJ2-1	18	.	TGTGCCAGCAGCGTAGATGGGCGGAGCGGGGCGAACTCCAATGAGCAGTTCTTC	CASSVDGRSGANSNEQFF
TRBD2	TRBV6-6	TRBJ2-2	16	.	TGTGCCAGCAGTAGAGTTAGCGGGACATACACCGGGGAGCTGTTTTTT	CASSRVSGTYTGELFF
.	TRBV18	TRBJ1-3	16	.	TGTGCCAGCTCACCACCTGGCACCAGCTCTGGAAACACCATATATTTT	CASSPPGTSSGNTIYF
.	TRBV5-4	TRBJ1-3	15	.	TGTGCCAGCAGCTCACAGGCAGCCTCTGGAAACACCATATATTTT	CASSSQAASGNTIYF
.	TRBV14	TRBJ2-3	17	.	TGTGCCAGCAGCCAAGTCCGAGTGGGGGCAGGTACAGATACGCAGTATTTT	CASSQVRVGAGTDTQYF
.	TRBV18	TRBJ2-5	14	.	TGTGCCAGCTCACCACCCCCCAGCCAAGAGACCCAGTACTTC	CASSPPPSQETQYF
.	TRBV30	TRBJ2-1	12	.	TGTGCCTATTCGGGGCTAGCGTACGAGCAGTTCTTC	CAYSGLAYEQFF
.	TRBV4-1	TRBJ2-3	14	.	TGCGCCAGCAGCTTAGGGACCAACACAGATACGCAGTATTTT	CASSLGTNTDTQYF
TRBD2	TRBV5-1	TRBJ2-7	15	.	TGCGCCAGCAGCCCTATGGGACTAGCGGGAGCCGAGCAGTACTTC	CASSPMGLAGAEQYF
TRBD2	TRBV28	TRBJ2-1	16	.	TGTGCCAGCAGTTTTAAGACTAGCGGGAGGAGGGGTGAGCAGTTCTTC	CASSFKTSGRRGEQFF
TRBD1	TRBV14	TRBJ2-5	16	once	TGTGCCAGCAGCCAAGCAGGGACAGGGGCAGGGGAGACCCAGTACTTC	CASSQAGTGAGETQYF
.	TRBV6-5	TRBJ1-5	15	few	TGTGCCAGCAGTTACTCCGGGAGGGGGAATCAGCCCCAGCATTTT	CASSYSGRGNQPQHF
TRBD1	TRBV5-8	TRBJ1-1	13	.	TGTGCCAGCAGCCCACAGGGGTACACTGAAGCTTTCTTT	CASSPQGYTEAFF
.	TRBV10-3	TRBJ2-2	15	.	TGTGCCATCAGTGAATTGGCAGGGGGGAACGGGGAGCTGTTTTTT	CAISELAGGNGELFF
TRBD2	TRBV4-2	TRBJ2-5	17	.	TGTGCCAGCACCCCGCGGGGGGAGGGGCCTGGACAAGAGACCCAGTACTTC	CASTPRGEGPGQETQYF